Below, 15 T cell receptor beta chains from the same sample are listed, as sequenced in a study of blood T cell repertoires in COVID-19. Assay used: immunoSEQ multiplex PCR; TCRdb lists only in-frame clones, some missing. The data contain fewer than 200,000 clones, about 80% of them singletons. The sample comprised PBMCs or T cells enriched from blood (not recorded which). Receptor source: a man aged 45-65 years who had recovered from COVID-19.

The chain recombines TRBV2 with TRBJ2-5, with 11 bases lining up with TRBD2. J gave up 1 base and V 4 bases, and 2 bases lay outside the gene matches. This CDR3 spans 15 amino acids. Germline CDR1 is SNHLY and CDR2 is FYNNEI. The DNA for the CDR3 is TGTGCCAGCAGTGTCGGGACTAGCGGCCAAGAGACCCAGTACTTC. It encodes CASSVGTSGQETQYF.

In DNA form, the CDR3 reads TGTGCCTGGAGGCTCCGGGACAGGGGATACACTGAAGCTTTCTTT. Its protein is CAWRLRDRGYTEAFF. The chain links TRBV30 to TRBJ1-1; 10 nucleotides match TRBD1. The CDR3 runs 15 residues. CDR1 GTSNPN and CDR2 SVGIG come from the germline V gene (reference sequence). J was trimmed by 3 bases and V by 3 bases; bases with no gene match: 7.

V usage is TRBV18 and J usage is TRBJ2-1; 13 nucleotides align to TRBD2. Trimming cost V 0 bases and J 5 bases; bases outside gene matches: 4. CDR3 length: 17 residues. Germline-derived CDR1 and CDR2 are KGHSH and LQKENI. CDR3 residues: CASSPPRTSGRDNEQFF. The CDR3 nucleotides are TGTGCCAGCTCACCACCCCGAACTAGCGGGAGGGACAATGAGCAGTTCTTC.

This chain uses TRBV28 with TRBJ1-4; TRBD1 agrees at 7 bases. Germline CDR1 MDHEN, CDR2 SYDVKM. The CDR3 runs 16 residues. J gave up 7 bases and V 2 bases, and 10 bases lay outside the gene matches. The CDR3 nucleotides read TGTGCCAGCAGTTTAAGGCCCCCAGGGGGAAGTGAAAAACTGTTTTTT. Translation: CASSLRPPGGSEKLFF.

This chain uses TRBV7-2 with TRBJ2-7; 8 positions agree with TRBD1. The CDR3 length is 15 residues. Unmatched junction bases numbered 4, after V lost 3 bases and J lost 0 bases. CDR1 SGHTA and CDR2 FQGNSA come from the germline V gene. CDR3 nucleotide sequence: TGTGCCAGCAGCTTCCTTGGACAGGGCTCCTACGAGCAGTACTTC. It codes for CASSFLGQGSYEQYF.

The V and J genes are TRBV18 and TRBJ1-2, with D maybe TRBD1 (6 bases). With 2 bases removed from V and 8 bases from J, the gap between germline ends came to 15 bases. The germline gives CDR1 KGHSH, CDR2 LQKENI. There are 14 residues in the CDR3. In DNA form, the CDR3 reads TGTGCCAGCTCACCAAGTGGGACACGAAGGGGCTACACCTTC. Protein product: CASSPSGTRRGYTF.

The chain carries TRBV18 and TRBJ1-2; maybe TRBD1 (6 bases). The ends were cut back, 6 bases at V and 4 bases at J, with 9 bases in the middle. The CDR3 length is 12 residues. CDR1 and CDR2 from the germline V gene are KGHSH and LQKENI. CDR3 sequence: CASSDSLYGYTF. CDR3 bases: TGTGCCAGCTCGGACAGCCTCTATGGCTACACCTTC.

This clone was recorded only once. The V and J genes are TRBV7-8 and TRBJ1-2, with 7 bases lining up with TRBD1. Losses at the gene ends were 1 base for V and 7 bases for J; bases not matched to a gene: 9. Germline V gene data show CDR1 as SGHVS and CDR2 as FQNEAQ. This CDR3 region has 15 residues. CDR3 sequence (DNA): TGTGCCAGCAGCTTAGAGTCCCGGGACAGTAGTGGCTACACCTTC. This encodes CASSLESRDSSGYTF.

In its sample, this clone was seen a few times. Here the CDR3 reads CATGQGPLENSPLHF. CDR3 in DNA: TGTGCCACCGGACAGGGTCCCTTGGAGAATTCACCCCTCCACTTT. This chain connects TRBV9 to TRBJ1-6; 8 bases are a match to TRBD1. Germline loops: CDR1 SGDLS, CDR2 YYNGEE. Trimming at V came to 9 bases and at J to 7 bases, leaving 12 bases not matched to a gene. This CDR3 contains 15 residues.

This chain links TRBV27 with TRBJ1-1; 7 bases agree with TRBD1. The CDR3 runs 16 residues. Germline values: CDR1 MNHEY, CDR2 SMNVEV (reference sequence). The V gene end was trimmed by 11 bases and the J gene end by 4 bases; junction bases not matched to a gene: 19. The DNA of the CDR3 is TGTGCCTCTTACCGGGGCAGGGGGTCGGTTGGCACTGAAGCTTTCTTT. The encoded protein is CASYRGRGSVGTEAFF.

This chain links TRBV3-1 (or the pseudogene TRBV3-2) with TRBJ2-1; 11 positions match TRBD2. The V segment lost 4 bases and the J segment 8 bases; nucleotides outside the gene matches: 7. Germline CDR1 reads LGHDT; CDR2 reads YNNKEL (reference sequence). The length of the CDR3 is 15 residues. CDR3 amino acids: CASSLAGGLVDEQFF. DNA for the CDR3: TGTGCCAGCAGCCTAGCGGGGGGGCTTGTCGATGAGCAGTTCTTC.

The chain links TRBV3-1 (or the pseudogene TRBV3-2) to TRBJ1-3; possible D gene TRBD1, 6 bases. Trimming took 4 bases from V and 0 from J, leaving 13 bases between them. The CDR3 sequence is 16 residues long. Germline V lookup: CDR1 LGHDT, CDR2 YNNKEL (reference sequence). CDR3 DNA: TGTGCCAGCAGCCGGGGGCCTCTTATCTCTGGAAACACCATATATTTT. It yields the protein CASSRGPLISGNTIYF.

The chain's CDR3 is CASSQGGSSGGPGYEQYF. In nucleotides, the CDR3 is TGTGCCAGCAGCCAAGGAGGCTCTAGCGGGGGGCCAGGCTACGAGCAGTACTTC. V is TRBV3-1 (or the pseudogene TRBV3-2) and J is TRBJ2-7; 11 nucleotides agree with TRBD2. With V trimmed by 1 base and J by 3 bases, 11 bases remained unmatched. Germline assignment: CDR1 LGHDT and CDR2 YNNKEL (reference sequence). The CDR3 is 18 residues long.

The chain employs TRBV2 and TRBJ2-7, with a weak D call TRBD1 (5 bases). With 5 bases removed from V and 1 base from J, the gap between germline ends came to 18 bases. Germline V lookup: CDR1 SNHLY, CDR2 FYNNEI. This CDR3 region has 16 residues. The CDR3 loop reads CASSMLRRKGSYEQYF. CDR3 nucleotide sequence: TGTGCCAGCAGTATGCTGAGGAGAAAGGGGTCCTACGAGCAGTACTTC.

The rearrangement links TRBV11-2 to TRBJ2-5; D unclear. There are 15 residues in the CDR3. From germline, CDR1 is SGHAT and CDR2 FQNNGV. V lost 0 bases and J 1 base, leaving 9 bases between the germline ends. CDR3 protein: CASSLELAIQETQYF. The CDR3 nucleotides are TGTGCCAGCAGCTTAGAGTTGGCCATCCAAGAGACCCAGTACTTC.